The source of this TCR beta chain is a study of Tregs in tolerant kidney transplant recipients. Assay used: immunoSEQ multiplex PCR; TCRdb lists only in-frame clones, some missing. The sample has approximately 16,000 clones, just under 80% seen once. The germline CDR1 and CDR2 sequences are SGHRS and YFSETQ. The V and J ends lost 0 bases and 3 bases, in that order; junction bases with no gene match: 7. This CDR3 is built from 16 residues. This specimen consisted of Tregs from blood, obtained before the transplant. The origin of this receptor is a human donor who received a combined kidney and bone marrow transplant. The chain combines TRBV5-1 with TRBJ1-1; TRBD1 matches at 8 bases. The CDR3 sequence: CASSLVAGGADTEAFF. As DNA, the CDR3 is TGCGCCAGCAGCTTGGTAGCAGGGGGCGCTGACACTGAAGCTTTCTTT.